A single sample is the source of the 7 T cell receptor beta chains below, sequenced in a study of blood T cells in healthy people across ages (dated by TCRdb to the mid-2010s). The library was produced with 5' RACE. The sequencer listed for this sample is Illumina HiSeq 2500. A second PCR of about 7 to 12 cycles was run with a J-beta primer mix and a sample-barcoded 5' primer. TCRdb trimmed the raw reads at Q25, called clones with MiXCR and kept productive beta chains. Rows merge per CDR3 protein into single entries with the most common DNA and genes. The sample data list about 1,800,000 distinct CDR3 sequences, and approximately 30% of these were observed just once. Clones ranked in the top ten supply around 7.7% of the sample. Sample: blood. The receptors were sampled from a woman aged 25 to 39 in good health.

The chain links TRBV7-2 to TRBJ1-1, with D maybe TRBD1 (5 bases). V was shortened by 5 bases and J by 4 bases, with 20 bases between the two germline ends. This CDR3 has 16 residues. Germline CDR1 SGHTA, CDR2 FQGNSA. The CDR3 DNA follows: TGTGCCAGCAGCCCCGTCCCTCTAGGCCAGGGCACTGAAGCTTTCTTT. This encodes CASSPVPLGQGTEAFF.

A few counts support this clonotype. This chain uses TRBV9 with TRBJ1-2; D is possibly TRBD1 (6 bases). From germline, CDR1 is SGDLS and CDR2 YYNGEE. This CDR3 has 13 residues. V was trimmed by 3 bases and J by 4 bases, leaving 10 bases between them. CDR3 residues: CASSARDTYGYTF. In DNA form, the CDR3 reads TGTGCCAGCAGCGCCCGGGACACCTATGGCTACACCTTC.

The chain couples TRBV7-9 to TRBJ2-7; no firm D call. The ends were cut back, 2 bases at V and 0 bases at J, with 11 bases in the middle. Germline CDR1 reads SEHNR; CDR2 reads FQNEAQ (reference sequence). The CDR3 loop spans 15 amino acids. The CDR3 region is CASSLQAVGSYEQYF. CDR3 nucleotide sequence: TGTGCCAGCAGCTTACAGGCCGTCGGCTCCTACGAGCAGTACTTC.

The rearrangement uses TRBV13 and TRBJ1-1; TRBD1 matches 9 bases. Germline values: CDR1 PRHDT, CDR2 FYEKMQ (reference sequence). The CDR3 contains 17 residues. Unmatched junction bases numbered 6, after V lost 1 base and J lost 0 bases. This CDR3 reads CASSLVQGARVNTEAFF. CDR3 sequence (DNA): TGTGCCAGCAGCTTAGTACAGGGGGCGAGGGTGAACACTGAAGCTTTCTTT.

This clonotype was counted only a few times. V usage is TRBV5-6 and J usage is TRBJ2-1, with 10 positions matching TRBD2. Per germline, CDR1 SGHDT and CDR2 YYEEEE. The CDR3 is made up of 17 amino acids. V lost 0 bases and J lost 0; bases outside the gene matches: 3. For the CDR3, the DNA is TGTGCCAGCAGCTTGGAACGGACTAGCGGCTCCTACAATGAGCAGTTCTTC. This translates into CASSLERTSGSYNEQFF.

J is TRBJ2-7 and V is TRBV11-2, with 8 bases fitting TRBD2. V shed 3 bases and J 1 base; nucleotides not matched to a gene: 2. The germline V gene has CDR1 SGHAT and CDR2 FQNNGV. The CDR3 totals 14 residues. The CDR3 DNA reads as TGTGCCAGCAGCTTGCAGCGGGGGTCCTACGAGCAGTACTTC. It yields the protein CASSLQRGSYEQYF.

This clonotype was found a few times. The V and J genes are TRBV28 and TRBJ2-3, with D maybe TRBD1 (6 bases). CDR3 length equals 14 residues. Deletions cut 5 bases from V and 5 bases from J, with 14 bases between. The germline V gene encodes CDR1 MDHEN and CDR2 SYDVKM. CDR3 DNA sequence: TGTGCCAGCAGTCTAGACAGGCGCGAAGATACGCAGTATTTT. Protein: CASSLDRREDTQYF.